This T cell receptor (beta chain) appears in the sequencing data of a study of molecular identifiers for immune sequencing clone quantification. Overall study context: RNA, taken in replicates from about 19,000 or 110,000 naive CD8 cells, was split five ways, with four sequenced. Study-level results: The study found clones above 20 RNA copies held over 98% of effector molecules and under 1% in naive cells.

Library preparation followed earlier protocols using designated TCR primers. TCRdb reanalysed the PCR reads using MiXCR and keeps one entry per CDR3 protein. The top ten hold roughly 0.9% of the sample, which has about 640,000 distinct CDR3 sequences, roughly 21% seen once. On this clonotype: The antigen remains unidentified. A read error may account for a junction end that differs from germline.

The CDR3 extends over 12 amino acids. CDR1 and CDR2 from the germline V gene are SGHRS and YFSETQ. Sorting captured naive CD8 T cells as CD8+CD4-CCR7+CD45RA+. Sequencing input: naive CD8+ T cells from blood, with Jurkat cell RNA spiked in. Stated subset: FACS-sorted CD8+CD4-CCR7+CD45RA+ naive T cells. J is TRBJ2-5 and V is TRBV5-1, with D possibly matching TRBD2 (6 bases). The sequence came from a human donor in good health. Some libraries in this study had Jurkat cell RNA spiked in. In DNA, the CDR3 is TGCGCCAGCAGCTGGGACTTAGAGTCCCAGTACTTC. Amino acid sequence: CASSWDLESQYF.